This entry lists 9 T cell receptor beta chains sequenced from one sample in a study of cytomegalovirus exposure and HLA in healthy donors. The primer mix had 60 Vbeta and 13 Jbeta primers. Profiled with immunoSEQ multiplex PCR; TCRdb holds only in-frame clones, not every one. This table holds about 190,000 clones, approximately 77% found once. The sequencing sample was made of PBMCs. The origin of the receptors is a man in his forties in good health and CMV-seropositive.

In the case of this clone: The same CDR3 also results from other DNA sequences found in this sample. The chain employs TRBV2 and TRBJ2-3, with TRBD1 matching 8 bases. Germline CDR1 reads SNHLY; CDR2 reads FYNNEI. This CDR3 is 14 amino acids long. With V trimmed by 7 bases and J by 2 bases, 5 bases remained unmatched. CDR3 nucleotides: TGTGCCAGCACCTCCCAGGGGGCCACAGATACGCAGTATTTT. As protein: CASTSQGATDTQYF.

This chain links TRBV25-1 with TRBJ2-2; D is perhaps TRBD1 (5 bases). The CDR3 is 16 residues long. Germline V gene lookup returns CDR1 MGHDK and CDR2 SYGVNS. Between the trimmed V and J ends, which lost 2 bases and 6 bases, there was a span of 16 bases. The chain's CDR3 is CASSEVRRAGAGELFF. In DNA, the CDR3 is TGTGCCAGCAGTGAAGTTCGCAGGGCCGGTGCCGGGGAGCTGTTTTTT.

This clone was seen only once. This chain connects TRBV7-2 to TRBJ1-2, with 10 nucleotides matching TRBD1. Germline V gene data show CDR1 as SGHTA and CDR2 as FQGNSA. The CDR3 is 16 amino acids. V dropped 5 bases and J dropped 2; count of bases not matched to a gene: 8. The DNA of the CDR3 is TGTGCCAGCAGCCCTCTCCGGGACAGGGGAAACTATGGCTACACCTTC. This gives the protein CASSPLRDRGNYGYTF.

This clone showed up just once. The V gene is TRBV9, the J gene TRBJ2-2, with D possibly matching TRBD2 (6 bases). The CDR3 totals 14 residues. Trimming pared 4 bases from V and 7 bases from J, leaving 14 bases between. The germline V gene has CDR1 SGDLS and CDR2 YYNGEE. CDR3 DNA: TGTGCCAGCAGCCCTCCCCTAGCGCGCGGGGAGCTGTTTTTT. Its protein product is CASSPPLARGELFF.

CDR3 residues: CASSPGGSVYEQYF. The CDR3 nucleotides read TGTGCCAGCAGCCCAGGGGGGTCCGTCTACGAGCAGTACTTC. V is TRBV5-4 and J is TRBJ2-7; D perhaps matches TRBD1 (7 bases). The CDR3 has 14 residues. Deletions cut 4 bases from V and 3 bases from J, with 14 bases between. Germline CDR1 SGHNT, CDR2 YYREEE (reference sequence).

The rearrangement uses TRBV18 and TRBJ1-1, with TRBD1 identical over 9 bases. After removal of 4 bases from V and 4 bases from J, the junction contained 4 bases not matched to a gene. The CDR3 loop spans 14 amino acids. The germline gives CDR1 KGHSH, CDR2 LQKENI. The CDR3 sequence: CASSLSTGGTEAFF. CDR3 DNA: TGTGCCAGCTCACTCTCGACAGGGGGCACTGAAGCTTTCTTT. Full variable domain (remainder filled in from reference TRBV18 and TRBJ1-1): NAGVMQNPRHLVRRRGQEARLRCSPMKGHSHVYWYRQLPEEGLKFMVYLQKENIIDESGMPKERFSAEFPKEGPSILRIQQVVRGDSAAYFCASSLSTGGTEAFFGQGTRLTVV.

There are a few counts of this clone. CDR3 region: CASSQNYGGYTF. CDR3 nucleotides: TGTGCCAGCAGTCAAAACTATGGTGGCTACACCTTC. The rearrangement links TRBV6-5 to TRBJ1-2, with unresolved D. V gave up 5 bases and J gave up 7 bases, with 11 bases separating them. The CDR3 covers 12 residues. Germline V gives CDR1 MNHEY, CDR2 SVGAGI.

The chain joins TRBV16 to TRBJ1-1; TRBD1 aligns across 8 bases. Germline lookup yields CDR1 KGHSY and CDR2 FQNENV. V shed 3 bases, J shed 5 bases, and the junction held 5 bases outside the gene matches. The CDR3 contains 14 residues. CDR3 loop: CASSHADRVTEAFF. The CDR3 DNA is TGTGCCAGCAGCCACGCGGACAGGGTAACTGAAGCTTTCTTT.

This chain joins TRBV10-3 and TRBJ1-2; D not resolved. The length of the CDR3 is 12 residues. CDR1 is ENHRY, CDR2 SYGVKD, per germline. Trimming left V 0 bases short and J 8 bases short, with 7 bases between. The DNA of the CDR3 is TGTGCCATCAGTGAGTCGACTCAAGGCTACACCTTC. It translates to CAISESTQGYTF.